The 9 T cell receptor beta chains reported below all come from one sample, sequenced in a study of graft-versus-host responses after intestinal transplantation. The protocol was immunoSEQ multiplex PCR, while the TCRdb copy is restricted to in-frame clones and leaves out a portion. Of roughly 7,000 clones in the sample, approximately 90% were seen once. This specimen consisted of PBMCs, obtained 83 days after transplant. The receptor set was obtained from a human patient who received an intestinal transplant, so some T cells may come from the graft donor.

A single count supports this clone. The chain employs TRBV28 and TRBJ2-7; D remains ambiguous. CDR3 size: 16 residues. Germline V gives CDR1 MDHEN, CDR2 SYDVKM. Trimming pared 6 bases from V and 2 bases from J, leaving 20 bases between. CDR3 sequence reads: CASSLFISAQPYEQYF. CDR3 DNA: TGTGCCAGCAGCCTATTTATCTCGGCGCAGCCCTACGAGCAGTACTTC.

J is TRBJ1-1 and V is TRBV6-1; D uncertain. CDR1 and CDR2 (germline): MNHNS, SASEGT. V lost 6 bases and J lost 0, with 11 bases in between. CDR3 length: 14 residues. The CDR3 DNA reads TGTGCCAGCAGGGGTAGACATCTGAACACTGAAGCTTTCTTT. Translating gives CASRGRHLNTEAFF.

This clone was seen just once. CDR3 sequence: CASSQDNPGKGEETQYF. CDR3 nucleotide sequence: TGTGCCAGCAGCCAAGATAACCCAGGGAAAGGGGAAGAGACCCAGTACTTC. The chain recombines TRBV14 with TRBJ2-5; TRBD1 might be the D (5 bases). This CDR3 is 17 amino acids long. Germline assignment: CDR1 SGHDN and CDR2 FVKESK. Trimming removed 0 bases from V and 3 bases from J, with 17 bases in between.

The rearrangement joins TRBV4-3 to TRBJ2-3; tentatively, D is TRBD2 (6 bases). The CDR3 totals 16 residues. Germline-derived CDR1 and CDR2 are LGHNA and YSLEER. V lost 4 bases and J lost 4, with 18 bases in between. The CDR3 bases are TGCGCCAGCAGCCCAGCGACAGTAGCGGATCCAGATACGCAGTATTTT. This gives the protein CASSPATVADPDTQYF.

This sequence joins TRBV27 and TRBJ1-5; 8 bases are shared with TRBD1. This CDR3 contains 15 residues. The V segment lost 0 bases and the J segment 2 bases; nucleotides outside the gene matches: 0. Per germline, CDR1 MNHEY and CDR2 SMNVEV (reference sequence). The DNA for the CDR3 is TGTGCCAGCAGTTTATCGACAGGGGGCAATCAGCCCCAGCATTTT. Translation gives CASSLSTGGNQPQHF.

The chain uses TRBV6-5 and TRBJ1-5; 8 positions match TRBD1. V lost 6 bases to trimming and J lost 4 bases; unmatched junction nucleotides: 8. Per the germline V gene, CDR1 is MNHEY and CDR2 is SVGAGI. The CDR3 totals 15 residues. The CDR3 loop reads CASSRTGSKNQPQHF. In nucleotides, the CDR3 is TGTGCCAGCAGCCGGACAGGGTCGAAGAATCAGCCCCAGCATTTT.

V is TRBV7-8 and J is TRBJ2-1; the match to TRBD1 covers 7 bases. This CDR3 comprises 16 residues. Germline-derived CDR1 and CDR2 are SGHVS and FQNEAQ. V lost 1 base and J lost 3; bases outside the gene matches: 6. The CDR3 region has the DNA TGTGCCAGCAGCTTAGAGGGGGCAGGGGGCTACAATGAGCAGTTCTTC. It is translated as CASSLEGAGGYNEQFF.

The V gene is TRBV5-1, the J gene TRBJ2-1; D remains unclear. The CDR3 is made up of 11 amino acids. From germline, CDR1 is SGHRS and CDR2 YFSETQ. Trimming took off 2 bases at V and 8 bases at J, with 5 bases between the two ends. The CDR3 sequence is CASSFAYEQFF. The DNA of the CDR3 is TGCGCCAGCAGCTTCGCCTATGAGCAGTTCTTC.

The chain recombines TRBV5-1 with TRBJ1-1; 9 bases fit TRBD1. Germline CDR1 reads SGHRS; CDR2 reads YFSETQ. This CDR3 is built from 13 residues. Unmatched junction bases numbered 0, after V lost 3 bases and J lost 3 bases. The CDR3 sequence: CASSWTGDTEAFF. The DNA of the CDR3 is TGCGCCAGCAGCTGGACAGGGGACACTGAAGCTTTCTTT.